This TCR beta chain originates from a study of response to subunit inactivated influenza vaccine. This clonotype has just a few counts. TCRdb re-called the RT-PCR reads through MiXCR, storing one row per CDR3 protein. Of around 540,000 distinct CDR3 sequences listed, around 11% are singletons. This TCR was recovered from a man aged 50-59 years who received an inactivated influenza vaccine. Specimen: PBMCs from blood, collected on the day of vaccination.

Here the CDR3 DNA reads TGTGCCAGCAGTTACTCGGTCCTACCCTCCTACGAGCAGTACTTC. Its protein is CASSYSVLPSYEQYF. This chain joins TRBV6-5 and TRBJ2-7; D unclear. There are 15 residues in the CDR3. The germline V gene has CDR1 MNHEY and CDR2 SVGAGI. V gave up 0 bases and J gave up 0 bases, with 9 bases separating them.